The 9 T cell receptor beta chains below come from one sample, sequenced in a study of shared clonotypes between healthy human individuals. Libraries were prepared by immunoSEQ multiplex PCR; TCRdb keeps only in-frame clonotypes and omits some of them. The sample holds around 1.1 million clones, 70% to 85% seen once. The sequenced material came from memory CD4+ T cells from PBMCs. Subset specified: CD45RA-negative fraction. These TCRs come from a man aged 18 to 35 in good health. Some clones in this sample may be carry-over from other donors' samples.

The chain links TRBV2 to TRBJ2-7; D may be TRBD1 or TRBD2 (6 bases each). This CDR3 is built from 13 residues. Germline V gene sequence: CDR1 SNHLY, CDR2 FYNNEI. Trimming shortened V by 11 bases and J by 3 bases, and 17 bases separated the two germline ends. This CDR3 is CALRGDGIYEQYF. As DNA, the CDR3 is TGTGCCCTGAGGGGGGACGGCATCTACGAGCAGTACTTC.

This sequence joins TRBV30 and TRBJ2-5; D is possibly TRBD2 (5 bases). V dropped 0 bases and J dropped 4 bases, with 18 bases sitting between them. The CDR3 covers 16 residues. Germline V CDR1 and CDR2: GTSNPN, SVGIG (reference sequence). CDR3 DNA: TGTGCCTGGAGTGTACGGGGAAATTCTTTACGAGAGACCCAGTACTTC. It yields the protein CAWSVRGNSLRETQYF.

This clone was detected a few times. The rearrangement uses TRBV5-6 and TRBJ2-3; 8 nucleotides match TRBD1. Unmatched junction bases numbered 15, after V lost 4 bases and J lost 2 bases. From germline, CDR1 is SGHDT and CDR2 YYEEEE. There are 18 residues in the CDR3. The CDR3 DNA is TGTGCCAGCAGCCCTCCTATCGACAGGGGCCGACTCACAGATACGCAGTATTTT. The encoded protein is CASSPPIDRGRLTDTQYF.

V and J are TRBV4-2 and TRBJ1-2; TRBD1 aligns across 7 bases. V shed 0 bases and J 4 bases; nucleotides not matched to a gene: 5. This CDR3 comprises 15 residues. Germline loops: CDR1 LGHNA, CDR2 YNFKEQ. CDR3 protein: CASSQEQGRPYGYTF. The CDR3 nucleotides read TGTGCCAGCAGCCAAGAACAGGGGCGCCCCTATGGCTACACCTTC.

The DNA of the CDR3 is TGTGCCTGGAGTGGCTCCTTACTAGTAAATGAGCAGTTCTTC. Residues: CAWSGSLLVNEQFF. The gene calls are TRBV30 and TRBJ2-1; weak D call: TRBD2 (5 bases). From germline, CDR1 is GTSNPN and CDR2 SVGIG (reference sequence). CDR3 length: 14 amino acids. Trimming left V 1 base short and J 7 bases short, with 14 bases between.

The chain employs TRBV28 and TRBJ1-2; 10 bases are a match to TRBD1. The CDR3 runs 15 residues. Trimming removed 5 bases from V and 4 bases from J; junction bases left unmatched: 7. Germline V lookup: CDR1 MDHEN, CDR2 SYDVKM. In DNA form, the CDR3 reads TGTGCCAGCAGTGACCCGGGACAGGGGTTCTATGGCTACACCTTC. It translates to CASSDPGQGFYGYTF.

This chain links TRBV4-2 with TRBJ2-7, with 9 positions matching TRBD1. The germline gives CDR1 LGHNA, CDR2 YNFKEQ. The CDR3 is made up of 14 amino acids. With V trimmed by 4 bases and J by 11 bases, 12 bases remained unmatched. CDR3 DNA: TGTGCCAGCAGCCGGCGGACAGGGGAATCTGGGGAGTACTTC. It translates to CASSRRTGESGEYF.

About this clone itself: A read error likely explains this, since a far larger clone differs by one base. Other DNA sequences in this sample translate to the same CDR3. The CDR3 bases are TGTGCCAGCAGCTTCTCAGAGACCCAGTACTTC. It yields the protein CASSFSETQYF. The J gene is TRBJ2-5, the V gene TRBV7-2; D is ambiguous. This CDR3 is 11 amino acids long. Germline V gene lookup returns CDR1 SGHTA and CDR2 FQGNSA. Trimming removed 3 bases at V and 4 bases at J, with 3 bases between.

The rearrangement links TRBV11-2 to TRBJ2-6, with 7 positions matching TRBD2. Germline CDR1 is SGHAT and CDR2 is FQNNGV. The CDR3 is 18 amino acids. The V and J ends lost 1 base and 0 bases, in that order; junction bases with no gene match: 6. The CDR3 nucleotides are TGTGCCAGCAGCTTAGTCTGGGGAGGGAGCTCTGGGGCCAACGTCCTGACTTTC. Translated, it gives CASSLVWGGSSGANVLTF.